This T cell receptor beta chain was found in a study of blood T cell repertoires in COVID-19. Across the whole study: Acute and convalescent COVID-19 specimens originated in the United States, Italy and Spain. In each case, the material was cDNA or gDNA derived from T cells, B-cell-depleted T cells, or PBMCs.

Source study methods: Amplification from reference gene primers served as the basis for estimated nucleated cell counts. The method was immunoSEQ multiplex PCR; TCRdb's version includes in-frame clones alone and lacks a portion of them. V, J and clone size derive from that table, while D and trimming were established from the DNA sequence. The sample records roughly 190,000 clones, roughly four fifths being singletons. Seattle's cohort entered during active infection and was followed longitudinally. The CDR3 is 15 amino acids. Germline V lookup: CDR1 KGHSH, CDR2 LQKENI. V dropped 6 bases and J dropped 4; count of bases not matched to a gene: 9.

The rearrangement uses TRBV18 and TRBJ1-1; 9 bases are a match to TRBD1. This TCR derives from a woman aged 40 to 50 with COVID-19, enrolled during active disease. The specimen was peripheral blood. CDR3 coding DNA: TGTGCCAGCTCGACAGGGGGGCGCGGAGGCACTGAAGCTTTCTTT. This sequence encodes CASSTGGRGGTEAFF. Supplemented by reference TRBV18 and TRBJ1-1, the full variable domain reads NAGVMQNPRHLVRRRGQEARLRCSPMKGHSHVYWYRQLPEEGLKFMVYLQKENIIDESGMPKERFSAEFPKEGPSILRIQQVVRGDSAAYFCASSTGGRGGTEAFFGQGTRLTVV.